This is a list of T cell receptor beta chains from one sample in a study of T cell responses to AZD1222 COVID-19 vaccine. Generated by immunoSEQ multiplex PCR, the TCRdb table keeps only in-frame clones and is missing some. This table holds some 130,000 clones, roughly nine tenths found once. Sequenced material: peripheral blood, taken on day 0 of AZD1222 vaccination. The source is an adult in good health. Each CDR3 is given with its conserved first and last residue. Fields, in order: CDR3 protein, CDR3 DNA, CDR3 length, J gene, D gene, V gene, clone size. The D gene is left open where the match is weak. Not all rows give a size; the values are once, few, many and, for expanded clones, a class.

CASSVGSGGTGELFF,TGTGCCAGCAGCGTAGGTAGCGGGGGGACCGGGGAGCTGTTTTTT,15,TRBJ2-2,TRBD2,TRBV9,-
CASSQGLRSPYGYTF,TGCGCCAGCAGCCAAGGGTTGAGGAGCCCGTATGGCTACACCTTC,15,TRBJ1-2,-,TRBV4-1,-
CAISESRQGKTQYF,TGTGCCATCAGTGAGTCACGACAGGGGAAGACCCAGTACTTC,14,TRBJ2-5,TRBD1,TRBV10-3,once
CASSYSIERNSPLHF,TGTGCCAGCAGTTACTCGATTGAGAGAAATTCACCCCTCCACTTT,15,TRBJ1-6,-,TRBV6-5,-
CASSYGTSDSPLHF,TGTGCCAGCAGTTACGGGACATCGGATTCACCCCTCCACTTT,14,TRBJ1-6,-,TRBV2,few
CASRLRGLPGTDTQYF,TGTGCCAGCAGGCTCAGGGGACTCCCTGGCACAGATACGCAGTATTTT,16,TRBJ2-3,-,TRBV2,-
CASSIPPPERTEAFF,TGTGCCAGCAGTATACCCCCACCGGAAAGGACTGAAGCTTTCTTT,15,TRBJ1-1,-,TRBV6-5,-
CASSLNRDTQYF,TGTGCCAGCAGCTTGAATAGGGATACGCAGTATTTT,12,TRBJ2-3,-,TRBV5-8,once
CASRQGGSRATYEQYF,TGTGCCAGCAGACAAGGGGGTAGCAGGGCCACCTACGAGCAGTACTTC,16,TRBJ2-7,-,TRBV7-8,-
CASSPTRIYEQYF,TGCGCCAGCAGCCCGACAAGAATCTACGAGCAGTACTTC,13,TRBJ2-7,-,TRBV5-1,-
CASSPGRTELLETQYF,TGTGCCAGCTCACCCGGTCGAACGGAGTTATTAGAGACCCAGTACTTC,16,TRBJ2-5,-,TRBV18,-
CASSFRTANTEAFF,TGCGCCAGCAGCTTTCGGACAGCGAACACTGAAGCTTTCTTT,14,TRBJ1-1,-,TRBV5-1,-
CASKGTGELFF,TGTGCCAGTAAGGGAACCGGGGAGCTGTTTTTT,11,TRBJ2-2,-,TRBV19,-
CATAGQPNQPQHF,TGTGCCACCGCGGGACAGCCTAATCAGCCCCAGCATTTT,13,TRBJ1-5,TRBD1,TRBV28,-
CAWSAPRLWSEQYF,TGTGCCTGGAGTGCCCCCAGACTATGGTCCGAGCAGTACTTC,14,TRBJ2-7,-,TRBV30,-
CASSDRFGYNSPLHF,TGTGCCAGCAGCGACAGGTTTGGCTATAATTCACCCCTCCACTTT,15,TRBJ1-6,-,TRBV5-5,-
CTSGPRWYGNQPQHF,TGCACCAGCGGGCCCCGGTGGTATGGCAATCAGCCCCAGCATTTT,15,TRBJ1-5,-,TRBV1,-